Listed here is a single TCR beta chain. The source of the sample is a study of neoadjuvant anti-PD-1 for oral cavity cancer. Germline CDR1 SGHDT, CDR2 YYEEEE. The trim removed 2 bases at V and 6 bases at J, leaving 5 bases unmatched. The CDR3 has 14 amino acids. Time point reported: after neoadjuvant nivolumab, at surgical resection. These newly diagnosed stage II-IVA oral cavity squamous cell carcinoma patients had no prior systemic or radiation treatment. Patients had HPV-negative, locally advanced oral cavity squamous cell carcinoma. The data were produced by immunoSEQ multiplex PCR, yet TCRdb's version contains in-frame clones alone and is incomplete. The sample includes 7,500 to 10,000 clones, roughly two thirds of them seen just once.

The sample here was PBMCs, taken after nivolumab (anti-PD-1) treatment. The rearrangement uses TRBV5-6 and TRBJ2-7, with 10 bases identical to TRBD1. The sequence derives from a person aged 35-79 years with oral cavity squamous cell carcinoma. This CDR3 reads CASSFGDRGTEQYF. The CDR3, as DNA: TGTGCCAGCAGCTTTGGGGACAGGGGCACCGAGCAGTACTTC.